These T cell receptor beta chains were read from a single sample in a study of T cells expressing NK-cell markers. TCRdb reworked the 5' RACE reads into one entry per CDR3 protein, no DNA. This repertoire includes about 260,000 distinct CDR3 sequences. The sequenced sample was blood T cells: a sorted CD56 or NKG2C T cell subset, CD4+ or CD8+ T cells, or bulk PBMC T cells (not recorded which). The receptors shown here come from a man aged 18-30 years in good health. Each CDR3 is given with its conserved first and last residue. Fields, in order: J gene, V gene, CDR3 protein.

TRBJ2-1 | TRBV10-3 | CAIRNTNNEQFF
TRBJ2-5 | TRBV29-1 | CSTYWGETQYF
TRBJ2-1 | TRBV12-3/TRBV12-4 | CASRLAGGTFEQFF
TRBJ2-5 | TRBV6-1 | CASSPSYSETQYF
TRBJ1-1 | TRBV19 | CASSRGTGGARMNTEAFF
TRBJ2-2 | TRBV24-1 | CATSDLLGTNTGELFF
TRBJ1-1 | TRBV25-1 | CASSEGRHTEAFF
TRBJ1-3 | TRBV5-4 | CASSLGTSQGNTIYF
TRBJ2-5 | TRBV6-5 | CASSRQELAGGYLETQYF
TRBJ1-1 | TRBV10-3 | CAISPPPGVGTEAFF
TRBJ1-2 | TRBV7-9 | CASSFESYGYTF
TRBJ2-5 | TRBV24-1 | CATSDPGTAQETQYF
TRBJ2-7 | TRBV4-3 | CASSQGGGSVSYEQYF
TRBJ1-2 | TRBV29-1 | CSVEKTAKNYGYTF
TRBJ2-7 | TRBV25-1 | CASSVHRSYEQYF
TRBJ1-5 | TRBV6-1 | CASSRTGNSNQPQHF
TRBJ2-3 | TRBV7-9 | CASSSTHTDTQYF
TRBJ2-1 | TRBV11-2 | CASSLDLPSEQFF
TRBJ2-3 | TRBV12-3/TRBV12-4 | CASSFGGIRTDTQYF
TRBJ2-3 | TRBV29-1 | CSVPGIQGDTQYF
TRBJ2-3 | TRBV20-1 | CSARDWGLALGTDTQYF
TRBJ2-3 | TRBV4-2 | CASSPGTGGVTDTQYF
TRBJ2-1 | TRBV4-2 | CASSQDRTSGTNEQFF
TRBJ1-6 | TRBV6-5 | CASSYRPFPGTAYNSPLHF
TRBJ2-7 | TRBV5-1 | CASSLASKYEQYF
TRBJ2-1 | TRBV10-3 | CASSSADNEQFF
TRBJ1-2 | TRBV20-1 | CSARRNGQANYGYTF
TRBJ1-2 | TRBV7-2 | CASSPRTGWNYGYTF
TRBJ1-2 | TRBV12-3/TRBV12-4 | CASRGADSGYTF
TRBJ2-1 | TRBV12-3/TRBV12-4 | CASSQFPNEQFF
TRBJ1-4 | TRBV19 | CASRRHRGGEEKLFF
TRBJ2-1 | TRBV24-1 | CATSDRRQGPYNEQFF
TRBJ2-1 | TRBV12-3/TRBV12-4 | CASSLGTSGRGNEQFF
TRBJ1-2 | TRBV7-2 | CASTPAADYGYTF
TRBJ2-7 | TRBV29-1 | CSGRQASSYEQYF
TRBJ1-1 | TRBV29-1 | CSADSSMNTEAFF
TRBJ2-1 | TRBV15 | CATSRRVSSGYNEQFF
TRBJ2-3 | TRBV12-3/TRBV12-4 | CASRFGTLRGLTDTQYF
TRBJ2-5 | TRBV7-3 | CASSPRPGDRGHQETQYF
TRBJ2-5 | TRBV6-1 | CATAREGGGETQYF
TRBJ1-6 | TRBV11-3 | CASSLGLDNSPLHF
TRBJ2-1 | TRBV7-9 | CASSLETVIYNEQFF
TRBJ2-3 | TRBV7-2 | CASSSGLAGVADTQYF
TRBJ1-1 | TRBV5-4 | CASSPGGTNTEAFF
TRBJ2-2 | TRBV9 | CASSDRGAGTGELFF